This entry features one TCR beta chain sequence. TCRdb keeps only in-frame clones here, not all; method: immunoSEQ multiplex PCR. In the table there are 190,000 or so clones, 88% of which are singletons. V was cut by 0 bases and J by 6 bases, with 8 bases left in between. Germline V gene data show CDR1 as SGHNT and CDR2 as YYREEE (reference sequence). The CDR3 loop spans 13 amino acids. This sample is part of a study of blood T cell repertoires in COVID-19. On the study more broadly: Acute and convalescent COVID-19 specimens originated in the United States, Italy and Spain. The analysed material was cDNA or gDNA that came from T cells, B-cell-depleted T cells, or PBMCs.

The gene calls are TRBV5-4 and TRBJ2-3, with a possible D match to TRBD2 (5 bases). The sample consisted of peripheral blood. This receptor was obtained from a young woman with acute or convalescent COVID-19. The CDR3 sequence is CASSLGGRDTQYF. The CDR3 DNA reads as TGTGCCAGCAGCTTGGGAGGGCGCGATACGCAGTATTTT.